Listed below are T cell receptor beta chains from one sample, sequenced in a study of blood T cell repertoires in COVID-19. TCRdb keeps only in-frame clones here, not all; method: immunoSEQ multiplex PCR. The sample shows 150,000 to 200,000 clones, 75% to 90% of them seen only once. Input material: peripheral blood. The receptors were gathered from a middle-aged man with acute or convalescent COVID-19. The CDR3 runs from the conserved cysteine through the conserved F or W. A D gene is named only where the DNA matches it firmly. Clone sizes are given selectively: once, few, many, or a class where the clone is expanded.

clone size: NA
V gene: TRBV19
D gene: NA
J gene: TRBJ2-5
CDR3 DNA: TGTGCCAGTAGGGAGAGGGGGGGCGGCGAGACCCAGTACTTC
CDR3 protein: CASRERGGGETQYF

clone size: once
V gene: TRBV5-1
D gene: NA
J gene: TRBJ2-1
CDR3 DNA: TGCGCCAGCAGCGCCTACAGCTTACCTGAACGAAATGAGCAGTTCTTC
CDR3 protein: CASSAYSLPERNEQFF

clone size: NA
V gene: TRBV27
D gene: TRBD2
J gene: TRBJ2-5
CDR3 DNA: TGTGCCAGCAGCCCACCAACGGGGGGAAAAGAGACCCAGTACTTC
CDR3 protein: CASSPPTGGKETQYF

clone size: NA
V gene: TRBV7-6
D gene: NA
J gene: TRBJ2-7
CDR3 DNA: TGTGCCAGCAGCCCGCTTCTGGGCGGGGTGCTCGAGCAGTACTTC
CDR3 protein: CASSPLLGGVLEQYF

clone size: NA
V gene: TRBV6-1
D gene: NA
J gene: TRBJ1-5
CDR3 DNA: TGTGCCAGCAGTGTGGGCAGGGGTATTGGCAGCAATCAGCCCCAGCATTTT
CDR3 protein: CASSVGRGIGSNQPQHF

clone size: NA
V gene: TRBV4-2
D gene: NA
J gene: TRBJ2-1
CDR3 DNA: TGTGCCAGCAGCCAAGGAGTCGGGGATGAGCAGTTCTTC
CDR3 protein: CASSQGVGDEQFF

clone size: NA
V gene: TRBV11-3
D gene: TRBD2
J gene: TRBJ2-1
CDR3 DNA: TGTGCCAGCAGCCAGGGACTAGCGGGCCATGAGCAGTTCTTC
CDR3 protein: CASSQGLAGHEQFF

clone size: NA
V gene: TRBV25-1
D gene: TRBD2
J gene: TRBJ2-7
CDR3 DNA: TGTGCCAGCAGTGGGAGCGGGGGCAAATCCTACGAGCAGTACTTC
CDR3 protein: CASSGSGGKSYEQYF

clone size: NA
V gene: TRBV3-1/TRBV3-2
D gene: TRBD2
J gene: TRBJ2-5
CDR3 DNA: TGTGCCAGCAGCCCCACTAGCGCCCAAGAGACCCAGTACTTC
CDR3 protein: CASSPTSAQETQYF

clone size: once
V gene: TRBV7-6
D gene: NA
J gene: TRBJ1-4
CDR3 DNA: TGTGCCAGCAGCTTAGGGCCTCCGATACAGGGTTCGTCGGAAAAACTGTTTTTT
CDR3 protein: CASSLGPPIQGSSEKLFF

clone size: NA
V gene: TRBV5-4
D gene: TRBD2
J gene: TRBJ2-7
CDR3 DNA: TGTGCCAGCAGCTCCCCGGGACTAGCAGCCTACGAGCAGTACTTC
CDR3 protein: CASSSPGLAAYEQYF

clone size: NA
V gene: TRBV5-6
D gene: NA
J gene: TRBJ2-5
CDR3 DNA: TGTGCCAGCAGCTTGGAACTTAAAGAGACCCAGTACTTC
CDR3 protein: CASSLELKETQYF

clone size: NA
V gene: TRBV28
D gene: TRBD1
J gene: TRBJ2-1
CDR3 DNA: TGTGCCAGCAGTTCGGGACAGGGCTACAATGAGCAGTTCTTC
CDR3 protein: CASSSGQGYNEQFF

clone size: NA
V gene: TRBV6-2/TRBV6-3
D gene: NA
J gene: TRBJ1-1
CDR3 DNA: TGTGCCAGCAGTATGGGGAAGAGGGGGTATATGAACACTGAAGCTTTCTTT
CDR3 protein: CASSMGKRGYMNTEAFF

clone size: NA
V gene: TRBV19
D gene: TRBD1
J gene: TRBJ2-1
CDR3 DNA: TGTGCCAGTAGGGAGCAGGGGGCGAAGGATGAGCAGTTCTTC
CDR3 protein: CASREQGAKDEQFF

clone size: once
V gene: TRBV6-6
D gene: NA
J gene: TRBJ2-7
CDR3 DNA: TGTGCCAGCAGTTACTCGAGGCTGATAACCTACGAGCAGTACTTC
CDR3 protein: CASSYSRLITYEQYF

clone size: NA
V gene: TRBV7-8
D gene: NA
J gene: TRBJ1-2
CDR3 DNA: TGTGCCAGCAGCCCACAGACCCCGGGGGGCGCCGAGGGCTACACCTTC
CDR3 protein: CASSPQTPGGAEGYTF

clone size: NA
V gene: TRBV6-5
D gene: TRBD1
J gene: TRBJ1-5
CDR3 DNA: TGTGCCAGCAGGGACAGGGGGCCCAATCAGCCCCAGCATTTT
CDR3 protein: CASRDRGPNQPQHF

clone size: NA
V gene: TRBV30
D gene: NA
J gene: TRBJ2-7
CDR3 DNA: TGTGCCTGGAGTGGGACTCGATACGAGCAGTACTTC
CDR3 protein: CAWSGTRYEQYF

clone size: NA
V gene: TRBV27
D gene: TRBD1
J gene: TRBJ2-7
CDR3 DNA: TGTGCCAGCAGTCAATCGTCCGGGACAGGTTCCTACGAGCAGTACTTC
CDR3 protein: CASSQSSGTGSYEQYF

clone size: NA
V gene: TRBV29-1
D gene: TRBD1
J gene: TRBJ2-7
CDR3 DNA: TGCAGCGTCGTTATAACAGGGGTAGGGCCTCCCGAGCAGTACTTC
CDR3 protein: CSVVITGVGPPEQYF

clone size: NA
V gene: TRBV10-1
D gene: NA
J gene: TRBJ2-1
CDR3 DNA: TGCGCCAGCAGTGAGTCCGGTGGGCCGGTGGACAATGAGCAGTTCTTC
CDR3 protein: CASSESGGPVDNEQFF

clone size: NA
V gene: TRBV24-1
D gene: NA
J gene: TRBJ1-1
CDR3 DNA: TGTGCCACCAGTGAAGGGGCTGAGGCTTTCTTT
CDR3 protein: CATSEGAEAFF

clone size: NA
V gene: TRBV6-4
D gene: TRBD1
J gene: TRBJ1-5
CDR3 DNA: TGTGCCAGCAGTGATGCGGACAGGGGAGGTCAGCCCCAGCATTTT
CDR3 protein: CASSDADRGGQPQHF

clone size: NA
V gene: TRBV19
D gene: NA
J gene: TRBJ2-3
CDR3 DNA: TGTGCCAGTAGTATAGTACAGAGCACAGATACGCAGTATTTT
CDR3 protein: CASSIVQSTDTQYF

clone size: NA
V gene: TRBV5-1
D gene: NA
J gene: TRBJ1-2
CDR3 DNA: TGCGCCAGCAGCTCGGGACTCTCGGGCTACACCTTC
CDR3 protein: CASSSGLSGYTF